This record looks at one T cell receptor beta chain sequence and its context. Its antigen remains unidentified. From the cysteine through the phenylalanine, the CDR3 covers 15 amino acids. The kept DNA is CDR3 alone, 45 bases in frame from the first base. The junction carries 16 bases between V and J, which are trimmed by 5 bases and 3 bases respectively. CDR1 MNHEY and CDR2 SVGAGI are derived from the germline V gene. This record belongs to a study of cytomegalovirus exposure and HLA in healthy donors (dated by TCRdb to the late 2010s). About the study as a whole: An earlier analysis of approximately 590 of the donors reported more than 250 Gb of sequence data and roughly 110 million unique TCR beta sequences from about 200 million T cells. An earlier analysis of fewer than 700 of the donors applied high-throughput TCR beta sequencing to assess whether each TCR beta V gene segment acted as functional or pseudogenic. In a later genetic analysis, genome-wide SNP genotypes for about 60% of the 666 donors were used, and that subset was treated as a discovery cohort. Typing coverage differed by locus: A, B, C, DRB1 and DQB1 were typed in about 620-640 donors, DQA1 in 522, DPA1 in over 600, and DPB1 in just under 490. An early release covering about 600 HLA-typed donors comprised roughly 300 gigabases of sequencing data and 85 million to 100 million unique TCR sequences. The study aimed to test whether signatures of past pathogen exposure could be identified by cataloging public T cell receptors. Among 398 genotyped donors of the cohort, an average of about 240,000 unique TCR beta nucleotide sequences were sequenced per donor, roughly 20% of them non-productive. Both class I and class II loci were covered by HLA typing, at four-digit resolution. Rather than drawing on any new phenotypic data, the later analysis identified candidate immune exposures from TCR beta sequences and the way those sequences occurred across donors. Roughly 5 DR-DQ haplotypes were handled as single units for association and clustering, since linkage in the cohort was strong. To predict cytomegalovirus infection status, the study combined high-throughput TCR immunosequencing, statistical association of individual TCRs with disease status, and machine learning. A separate validation cohort of approximately 130 different subjects was used in addition to the roughly 670-subject first cohort. A later analysis re-examined previously published TCR beta repertoires from over 500 donors and added high-resolution HLA genotyping to investigate patterns of TCR occurrence. The T cell repertoires of under 750 subjects were profiled by immunosequencing and related to cytomegalovirus serostatus. Among the roughly 400 genotyped donors, around 81% belonged to the genetic ancestry cluster associated with self-reported Caucasian donors. All discovery cohort repertoires had been generated using a single sequencing platform. Alongside the repertoire data, information on donor age, sex, ethnicity and CMV serostatus was compiled. Overall study outcomes, separate from this receptor: In a later analysis, several top co-occurrence clusters were reported to appear linked to parvovirus B19, influenza, CMV and Epstein-Barr virus. In a later analysis, around 17,000 TCR beta sequences were associated with specific HLA alleles at a false discovery rate of 0.05. V-gene and J-gene trimming of TCR beta chains was associated with a missense DCLRE1C variant in a later genetic analysis, and the association was replicated in an independent cohort. CMV serostatus was the only immune exposure information available for the cohort. Some IMGT-functional V segments, including TRBV6-2 and TRBV6-3, could not be told apart with the 87-base-pair reads, so those segments were excluded. A later genetic analysis reported fewer N-insertions in productive TCRs among donors in an Asian-associated ancestry cluster than the approximately 700-donor mean. A further reported finding was that TCR beta sequences accurately predicted the HLA-A and HLA-B alleles for most subjects in the first cohort. Compared with equally common non-associated chains, HLA-associated TCR beta chains in a later analysis were more clonally expanded and had lower generation probabilities. In a later analysis, most CMV-associated TCR beta chains were found to appear HLA-restricted, with HLA associations seemingly driven largely by CMV exposure. Across donors, most TCR sequences were observed very rarely, whereas some public TCRs were present in many individuals. Only TCR beta chains were sequenced in this cohort, and the absence of alpha or paired-chain data limited detectable features. A total of roughly 160 TCR beta chains were listed by the study as associated with cytomegalovirus. In vitro tests confirmed that a few of the cytomegalovirus-associated TCR beta chains recognize cytomegalovirus antigens. An earlier analysis of around 500 of the donors showed that most TCR beta V segments appeared in productive rearrangements either about 90% or about 30% of the time, which broadly matched IMGT annotations. A group of highly shared sequence variants was considered likely to be a technical artifact of the sequencing pipeline. The authors suggested that the approach could potentially be extended to other disease states and immunological phenotypes. In a later analysis, the rate of TCR association differed among HLA loci, with DRB1 alleles having the most associated TCRs and HLA-C alleles having the fewest. Assigning TCR associations to individual alleles was difficult when HLA alleles, especially DR and DQ, strongly co-occurred. Because HLA typing was missing for some donors at each locus, association tests included only the typed subset. The classifier was reported to diagnose cytomegalovirus status with high specificity and sensitivity in both the original and validation cohorts. Because counts were too low, some 16 rarely observed V segments, including chromosome 9 orphons, were excluded from the earlier analysis of 587 of the donors. Linkage disequilibrium might explain the correlated functional status among segregating V segments, but an unknown experimental factor could not be ruled out. Roughly uniform sequencing depth across donors was assumed in presence/absence analyses, although this assumption may not hold.

To prepare the library, the immunoSEQ multiplex PCR assay was applied. The multiplex PCR relied on a mix of 60 forward primers for TCR Vbeta segments and 13 reverse primers for TCR Jbeta segments. A multiplex PCR assay on genomic DNA amplified the CDR3 region of rearranged TCR beta genes. On the Illumina HiSeq System, the amplified TCR beta libraries were sequenced as 87-base-pair reads. The original pipeline was this. In a later analysis, about 80 million unique TCR beta chains were counted across the roughly 670 repertoires, and around 10 million of these chains were shared by at least two donors. To remove PCR and sequencing errors, raw reads were error-corrected and collapsed into unique sequences using a nearest-neighbor algorithm that merged closely related sequences. To assign V, D and J gene segments, CDR3 sequences were aligned to IMGT reference sequences. For a sequence to be retained, a match of at least six nucleotides to both a V gene segment and a J gene segment was required. A rearrangement was called productive if the CDR3 had no stop codons and remained in frame with V and J, and every other rearrangement was called non-productive. CDR3 was defined according to IMGT convention as the region running from the second conserved V-encoded cysteine to the conserved J-encoded phenylalanine. In an earlier analysis of roughly 610 of the donors, sequences lacking an unambiguous match to a single V gene segment were excluded. In an earlier analysis of about 590 of the donors, a V segment was called functional when productive rearrangements were above 56.7%, and segregating when the standard deviation between donors exceeded 5%. A statistical classification framework was developed to diagnose cytomegalovirus status using the catalog of TCR beta chain sequences. In a later analysis, TCR nucleotide sequences were compared against IMGT/GENE-DB human TR gene sequences so that V and J genes could be assigned. A later analysis assigned CDR3 sequences and most-parsimonious VDJ recombination scenarios with the TCRdist pipeline. A later analysis defined each TCR beta chain by its CDR3 amino acid sequence plus V-gene family, and excluded reads lacking a unique V-gene family. As a way to deal with suspected cross-contamination and a sequencing artifact, a later analysis dropped 450 to 600 nucleotide sequences that were highly shared and had low generation probability. In a later analysis, a clonal expansion index was calculated for each public chain from normalized within-repertoire ranks of inferred template counts. Generation probabilities in a later analysis came from a VDJ recombination model fitted to out-of-frame rearrangements, and those results were checked against IGoR. In a later analysis, hypergeometric tests were used to score TCR-TCR, TCR-HLA and TCR-CMV co-occurrence, with a repertoire-size bias correction applied to TCR pairs. In a later analysis, false discovery rates were estimated by permuting HLA or CMV assignments 20 times. In a later analysis, co-occurring TCRs were grouped using DBSCAN, and TCRdist sequence similarity was added for clustering within HLA-allele-positive subsets. Repertoires with fewer than 30,000 or more than 120,000 public chains, plus five repertoires with anomalous nucleotide sharing, were excluded from co-occurrence clustering. The immuneACCESS repertoire file appears here via TCRdb, limited to in-frame rearrangements. These files lack a portion of the clones; in checked studies, under half of the deficit traces to unresolved V genes, and the cause of the others is not known. The DNA gave D and trimming, while V, J and clone size come from that table. This specimen's table enumerates roughly 120,000 clones. The biggest ten clones account for 2% to 2.5% of the sample.

The cohort comprised around 690 healthy bone marrow donors. All cohort members were sampled while nominally healthy, although unrecorded immune exposures were likely present. The donor tested CMV seronegative, placing the donor among the 350 to 400 seronegative members of the cohort. Each donor provided a peripheral blood sample, and peripheral blood mononuclear cells were used for TCR beta sequencing. Genomic DNA was extracted from the blood cell samples with the Qiagen DNeasy Blood Extraction Kit. The sequencing sample was made of PBMCs. The clonotype originates from a man in his forties in good health and CMV-seronegative. The chain uses TRBV6-5 and TRBJ1-2; TRBD1 is a weak D gene call, 5 bases matching. The CDR3 in this case is CASSRGGDGYYGYTF. The nucleotide sequence reads TGTGCCAGCAGTCGGGGCGGGGACGGGTACTATGGCTACACCTTC.